Each of the 2 T cell receptor beta chains below was sequenced from the same sample in a study of shared clonotypes between healthy human individuals. It was CD45RO-negative cells, positively selected for CCR7, that made up naive CD8 cells, with terminally differentiated effector memory CD45RA+ cells excluded. Assay used: immunoSEQ multiplex PCR; TCRdb lists only in-frame clones, some missing. In the table there are approximately 590,000 clones, nearly 97% of which are singletons. The specimen was naive CD8+ T cells sorted from blood. The receptors shown here come from a woman aged 30 to 39 in good health.

The chain recombines TRBV7-3 with TRBJ2-7, with a possible D match to TRBD2 (5 bases). Germline assignment: CDR1 SGHTA and CDR2 FQGTGA. The CDR3 length is 12 residues. V shed 3 bases and J shed 6 bases, with 9 bases lying between them. The CDR3 is CASSFGGSEQYF. In DNA, the CDR3 is TGTGCCAGCAGCTTTGGTGGGAGCGAGCAGTACTTC.

The gene calls are TRBV27 and TRBJ2-1; 9 bases are a match to TRBD1. CDR3 size: 16 residues. The ends lost 5 bases at V and 4 bases at J; junction bases unmatched: 9. Germline V lookup: CDR1 MNHEY, CDR2 SMNVEV (reference sequence). CDR3 loop: CASSPIQGAGYNEQFF. The CDR3 nucleotides read TGTGCCAGCAGTCCGATACAGGGGGCGGGTTACAATGAGCAGTTCTTC.